Each of the 9 T cell receptor beta chains below was sequenced from the same sample in a study of Ad26.COV2.S vaccination and SARS-CoV-2 variants. TCRdb's table, derived via immunoSEQ multiplex PCR, lists solely in-frame clones and lacks some. The sample contains a few hundred thousand clones, 90% of which appear only once. The treatment denotes: some 19 received Ad26.COV2.S at low or high dose, single or two shots; about 5 received placebo; per-sample allocation not given. Specimens were obtained on day 63 following the first vaccine or placebo injection. Sequences were derived from peripheral blood, sampled in a trial of Ad26.COV2.S vaccine versus placebo. The source is a person aged 18 to 59 who received the Ad26.COV2.S COVID-19 vaccine or a placebo.

The chain couples TRBV29-1 to TRBJ2-3; D not resolved. The germline V gene has CDR1 SQVTM and CDR2 ANQGSEA. The CDR3 has 11 amino acids. Between the trimmed V and J ends, which lost 3 bases and 5 bases, there was a span of 6 bases. The CDR3 is CSVENLDTQYF. The CDR3 DNA reads as TGCAGCGTTGAGAACCTAGATACGCAGTATTTT.

The chain carries TRBV14 and TRBJ2-7, with 10 bases aligning to TRBD2. Trimming at V came to 4 bases and at J to 2 bases, leaving 5 bases not matched to a gene. The CDR3 runs 15 residues. Germline CDR1 reads SGHDN; CDR2 reads FVKESK. In nucleotides, the CDR3 is TGTGCCAGCAGCCGGGTAGCGGGAGGAGCCTACGAGCAGTACTTC. Its translation: CASSRVAGGAYEQYF.

This clone was picked up a small number of times. The chain carries TRBV10-1 and TRBJ2-7; 14 nucleotides match TRBD2. Germline CDR1 and CDR2: WNHNN and SYGVQD (reference sequence). Trimming cost V 10 bases and J 12 bases; bases outside gene matches: 8. The CDR3 length is 12 residues. For the CDR3, the DNA is TGCGCCACCTCAGGGACTAGCGGGAGACTGTACTTC. Translating gives CATSGTSGRLYF.

V gene TRBV11-2 combines with J gene TRBJ2-1; 10 nucleotides match TRBD1. CDR1 and CDR2 from the germline V gene are SGHAT and FQNNGV. V was pared by 3 bases and J by 3 bases, with 8 bases of the junction left unmatched. The CDR3 covers 17 residues. CDR3 residues: CASSFWRDRGRYNEQFF. The CDR3 nucleotides are TGTGCCAGCAGCTTCTGGAGGGACAGGGGACGCTACAATGAGCAGTTCTTC.

J is TRBJ2-1 and V is TRBV7-3; D remains ambiguous. CDR1 and CDR2 (germline): SGHTA, FQGTGA. The CDR3 covers 13 residues. The V end was cut by 4 bases, the J end by 9 bases, with 13 bases between. CDR3 sequence (DNA): TGTGCCAGCAGCTCTGGGCCTAACACTGAGCAGTTCTTC. Translating it yields CASSSGPNTEQFF. Full variable domain (rest looked up from reference TRBV7-3 and TRBJ2-1): GAGVSQTPSNKVTEKGKYVELRCDPISGHTALYWYRQSLGQGPEFLIYFQGTGAADDSGLPNDRFFAVRPEGSVSTLKIQRTERGDSAVYLCASSSGPNTEQFFGPGTRLTVL.

J is TRBJ2-5 and V is TRBV2, with 7 bases matching TRBD2. V dropped 5 bases and J dropped 4; count of bases not matched to a gene: 7. CDR3 size: 14 residues. Germline CDR1 is SNHLY and CDR2 is FYNNEI. DNA for the CDR3: TGTGCCAGCAGTTCCATGACTAGCCGAGAGACCCAGTACTTC. Residues: CASSSMTSRETQYF.

This chain joins TRBV28 and TRBJ1-5, with a weak D call TRBD1 (5 bases). Trimming cost V 2 bases and J 12 bases, with 14 bases left between them. CDR1 MDHEN and CDR2 SYDVKM come from the germline V gene. This CDR3 contains 13 residues. CDR3: CASSLVEPGRQHF. The DNA for the CDR3 is TGTGCCAGCAGTTTAGTCGAACCGGGACGCCAGCATTTT.

This clone was seen a handful of times. Other DNA sequences of this sample code for an identical CDR3. The V gene is TRBV6-6, the J gene TRBJ1-5, with a tentative D call TRBD1 (5 bases). The CDR3 sequence is 13 residues long. Trimming took 3 bases from V and 5 from J, leaving 8 bases between them. Germline CDR1 reads MNHNY; CDR2 reads SVGAGI (reference sequence). CDR3 in DNA: TGTGCCAGCAGTTATTCGACAGATCAGCCCCAGCATTTT. It yields the protein CASSYSTDQPQHF.

The chain carries TRBV19 and TRBJ2-7; perhaps TRBD2 as D (6 bases). Looked up from germline, CDR1 is LNHDA and CDR2 is SQIVND (reference sequence). The length of the CDR3 is 14 residues. Deletions cut 5 bases from V and 4 bases from J, with 15 bases between. CDR3 sequence: CASSLARGSYEQYF. The DNA of the CDR3 is TGTGCCAGTAGTCTAGCGAGAGGGTCGTACGAGCAGTACTTC. Together with reference TRBV19 and TRBJ2-7, the CDR3 gives the full variable domain: DGGITQSPKYLFRKEGQNVTLSCEQNLNHDAMYWYRQDPGQGLRLIYYSQIVNDFQKGDIAEGYSVSREKKESFPLTVTSAQKNPTAFYLCASSLARGSYEQYFGPGTRLTVT.